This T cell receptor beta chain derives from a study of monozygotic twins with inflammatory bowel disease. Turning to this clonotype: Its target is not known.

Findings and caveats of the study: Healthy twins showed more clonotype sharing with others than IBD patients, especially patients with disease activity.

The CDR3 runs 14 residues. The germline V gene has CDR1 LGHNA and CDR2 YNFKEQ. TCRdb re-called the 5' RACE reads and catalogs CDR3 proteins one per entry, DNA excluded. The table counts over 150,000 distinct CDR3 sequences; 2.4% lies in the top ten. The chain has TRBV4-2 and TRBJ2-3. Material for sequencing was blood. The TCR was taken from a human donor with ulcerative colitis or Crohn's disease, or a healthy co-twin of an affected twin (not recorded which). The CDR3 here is CASSQDGQADTQYF.